One sample yielded the 21 T cell receptor beta chains listed below, sequenced in a study of blood T cells in healthy people across ages. Combining a sample-barcoded 5' primer with a J-beta primer mix, a second PCR ran for roughly 7 to 11 cycles. TCRdb recomputed calls from the 5' RACE reads with MiXCR, one row per CDR3 protein. Of about 1.4 million distinct CDR3 sequences in the sample, roughly 60% are singletons; the top ten hold 6.5% to 8.5%. Sequenced sample: blood. The origin of the receptors is a man in his late teens or twenties in good health.

DNA for the CDR3: TGCGCCAGCAGCCAAGGTCAGGCTACGGGGGTTCAGCCCCAGCATTTT. It encodes CASSQGQATGVQPQHF. The chain combines TRBV4-1 with TRBJ1-5; D perhaps matches TRBD1 (5 bases). The CDR3 spans 16 residues. V lost 1 base to trimming and J lost 6 bases, with 16 bases between them. Germline lookup yields CDR1 MGHRA and CDR2 YSYEKL.

This chain connects TRBV24-1 to TRBJ2-2; D gene unclear. The CDR3 spans 15 residues. CDR1 KGHDR and CDR2 SFDVKD come from the germline V gene. V gave up 7 bases and J gave up 4 bases, with 15 bases separating them. CDR3 residues: CATRPTRGSTGELFF. The CDR3 DNA is TGTGCCACCAGGCCCACCCGCGGCAGCACCGGGGAGCTGTTTTTT.

V usage is TRBV6-5 and J usage is TRBJ2-5; D possibly corresponds to TRBD2 (5 bases). The J call may not be correct, given that the DNA end is closer to TRBJ2-7. The CDR3 runs to 15 residues. Germline CDR1 MNHEY, CDR2 SVGAGI. CDR3 loop: CASSYSRVPMREQYF. In DNA, the CDR3 is TGTGCCAGCAGTTACTCGAGGGTGCCAATGCGCGAGCAGTACTTC.

CDR3 sequence (DNA): TGTGCCAGCAGCTTAGGCTCTGGCCCCCCGAACACTGAAGCTTTCTTT. It translates to CASSLGSGPPNTEAFF. The chain carries TRBV7-8 and TRBJ1-1; D uncertain. There are 16 residues in the CDR3. With 1 base removed from V and 1 base from J, the gap between germline ends came to 13 bases. CDR1 SGHVS and CDR2 FQNEAQ come from the germline V gene.

The CDR3 loop is CSAGVSGKNIQYF. The DNA for the CDR3 is TGCAGCGCGGGGGTTAGCGGCAAAAACATTCAGTACTTC. The chain carries TRBV20-1 and TRBJ2-4; 7 positions agree with TRBD2. CDR3 length: 13 residues. Germline assignment: CDR1 DFQATT and CDR2 SNEGSKA (reference sequence).

This clonotype was observed a few times. The chain is built from TRBV20-1 and TRBJ2-4; the D gene is possibly TRBD2 (5 bases). The CDR3 is made up of 16 amino acids. V was shortened by 6 bases and J by 2 bases, with 20 bases between the two germline ends. Germline-derived CDR1 and CDR2 are DFQATT and SNEGSKA (reference sequence). CDR3 in amino acids: CSAAPGEGLTKNIQYF. The CDR3 DNA sequence: TGCAGTGCCGCCCCGGGTGAGGGCCTGACCAAAAACATTCAGTACTTC.

V and J are TRBV25-1 and TRBJ2-3, with D perhaps TRBD1 (6 bases). The V end lost 8 bases, the J end lost 0 bases, and 15 bases lay between the germline ends. In germline, CDR1 is MGHDK, CDR2 SYGVNS. This CDR3 has 15 residues. The CDR3 coding sequence is TGTGCCAGCGGGGGTTGGGGGCGTAGCACAGATACGCAGTATTTT. Its translation is CASGGWGRSTDTQYF.

Remarks on this clonotype: Compared with germline, one end of the junction differs, possibly owing to a read error. The V call is TRBV20-1, the J call TRBJ2-1; TRBD2 matches at 9 bases. Looked up from germline, CDR1 is DFQATT and CDR2 is SNEGSKA (reference sequence). The CDR3 sequence is 14 residues long. CDR3 region: CSASRLAGTNGQFF. The CDR3, as DNA: TGCAGTGCTAGTCGGCTAGCGGGGACCAATGGGCAGTTCTTC.

The gene calls are TRBV7-9 and TRBJ1-6; 7 bases are shared with TRBD1. The CDR3 spans 19 residues. V lost 2 bases to trimming and J lost 9 bases; unmatched junction nucleotides: 19. CDR1 is SEHNR, CDR2 FQNEAQ, per germline (reference sequence). CDR3 in DNA: TGTGCCAGCAGCTTACTTCCTGGCGGGAGGACAGGCGCGGGTTCACCCCTCCACTTT. It translates to CASSLLPGGRTGAGSPLHF.

J is TRBJ1-2 and V is TRBV20-1; the D is unclear. Germline CDR1 DFQATT, CDR2 SNEGSKA (reference sequence). Deletions cut 1 base from V and 6 bases from J, with 9 bases between. This CDR3 spans 12 amino acids. The CDR3 region is CSARGVKDGYTF. CDR3 DNA sequence: TGCAGTGCTAGAGGGGTTAAAGATGGCTACACCTTC.

J is TRBJ1-2 and V is TRBV7-9; 9 nucleotides agree with TRBD1. Germline CDR1 and CDR2: SEHNR and FQNEAQ (reference sequence). J was trimmed by 7 bases and V by 3 bases; bases with no gene match: 9. The CDR3 is 15 amino acids. CDR3 residues: CASSLTGGEVFGYTF. In nucleotides, the CDR3 is TGTGCCAGCAGCTTGACAGGGGGAGAGGTTTTTGGCTACACCTTC.

J is TRBJ2-1 and V is TRBV20-1; D is undetermined. CDR3 length: 14 amino acids. Germline-derived CDR1 and CDR2 are DFQATT and SNEGSKA (reference sequence). V was clipped by 3 bases and J by 0 bases, with 9 bases between them. In DNA, the CDR3 is TGCAGTGCTAGTGCCCCCAGCTCCTACAATGAGCAGTTCTTC. It specifies CSASAPSSYNEQFF.

This chain links TRBV2 with TRBJ2-5; 7 bases map to TRBD1. The tail of the sequence fits TRBJ2-7 better, so the J call may be wrong. Germline-derived CDR1 and CDR2 are SNHLY and FYNNEI. The CDR3 loop spans 11 amino acids. The CDR3 DNA reads TGTGCCATCCAACAGGGGCTCGAGCAGTACTTC. It is translated as CAIQQGLEQYF.

This clonotype came up a few times. The V call is TRBV29-1, the J call TRBJ1-1; TRBD1 matches at 7 bases. Germline CDR1 is SQVTM and CDR2 is ANQGSEA. There are 14 residues in the CDR3. V was clipped by 3 bases and J by 0 bases; unmatched bases: 4. The CDR3 here is CSVDVTGVNTEAFF. The DNA for the CDR3 is TGCAGCGTTGACGTTACAGGGGTGAACACTGAAGCTTTCTTT.

The V call is TRBV10-3, the J call TRBJ1-3; TRBD1 might be the D (5 bases). Germline loops: CDR1 ENHRY, CDR2 SYGVKD. Trimming stripped 10 bases from V and 2 bases from J, with 12 bases between. The CDR3 extends over 13 amino acids. CDR3 region: CANQGGAGNTIYF. Written as DNA, the CDR3 is TGTGCCAACCAGGGAGGAGCTGGAAACACCATATATTTT.

This rearrangement joins TRBV7-2 to TRBJ1-1; the D is unclear. The V gene's germline CDR1 is SGHTA and CDR2 FQGNSA. The CDR3 is made up of 13 amino acids. V was clipped by 2 bases and J by 2 bases, with 6 bases between them. The CDR3: CASSLNKNTEAFF. CDR3 DNA sequence: TGTGCCAGCAGCTTAAATAAAAACACTGAAGCTTTCTTT.

V and J are TRBV12-3 or TRBV12-4 and TRBJ2-3, with 8 bases that match TRBD2. V was pared by 5 bases and J by 0 bases, with 4 bases of the junction left unmatched. The CDR3 is 15 residues long. Here the CDR3 reads CASSKAGVSTDTQYF. The CDR3 DNA reads as TGTGCCAGCAGTAAAGCGGGAGTGAGCACAGATACGCAGTATTTT.

CDR3 in DNA: TGTGCCAGCAGCAGTATAGGACTAGCGGGAGTTACCGGGGAGCTGTTTTTT. Residues: CASSSIGLAGVTGELFF. The V call is TRBV5-8, the J call TRBJ2-2; 13 nucleotides align to TRBD2. This CDR3 contains 17 residues. Germline trimming cut 4 bases from V and 5 bases from J; bases unmatched to any gene: 8. Germline CDR1 and CDR2: SGHTS and YDEGEE.

The CDR3 DNA reads TGCAGTGCTATTCCCGGGACTAGACCCCTGAGCTCCTACAATGAGCAGTTCTTC. This sequence encodes CSAIPGTRPLSSYNEQFF. This chain joins TRBV20-1 and TRBJ2-1; 8 bases line up with TRBD2. CDR3 length equals 18 residues. Germline V gene lookup returns CDR1 DFQATT and CDR2 SNEGSKA (reference sequence). V dropped 4 bases and J dropped 0; count of bases not matched to a gene: 14.

The genes are TRBV2 and TRBJ2-4, with TRBD1 matching 7 bases. Matching the DNA end better, TRBJ2-7 makes the J call doubtful. The CDR3 is 14 amino acids. Per germline, CDR1 SNHLY and CDR2 FYNNEI. The CDR3, as DNA: TGTGCCAGCAGAAAGGACAGGATCTCCTACGAGCAGTACTTC. It translates to CASRKDRISYEQYF.

This clonotype was detected only a few times. The chain couples TRBV4-1 to TRBJ1-6, with D possibly matching TRBD1 (5 bases). The length of the CDR3 is 19 residues. Germline lookup yields CDR1 MGHRA and CDR2 YSYEKL. Trimming took 0 bases from V and 0 from J, leaving 15 bases between them. CDR3 DNA: TGCGCCAGCAGCCAAGATAGTAACAGGCCGAGCTCCTATAATTCACCCCTCCACTTT. Its translation: CASSQDSNRPSSYNSPLHF.